What follows is one T cell receptor (beta chain) and its context. Its cognate antigen has yet to be identified. No quality values exist for individual bases; no much larger clone is one base distant. Based on the germline V gene, the CDR1 and CDR2 sequences are SGDLS and YYNGEE. Trimmed from V: 4 bases; trimmed from J: 0 bases; junction bases lacking a gene match: 2. The CDR3 holds 15 amino acids from the cysteine to the phenylalanine. The read is trimmed to its CDR3 DNA, 45 bases read in frame from base 1. This specimen comes from a study of T cell changes during pregnancy in multiple sclerosis (dated by TCRdb to about 2019). About the full investigation: The study examined how the T cell repertoire changed over the course of pregnancy in women with multiple sclerosis.

The library was made by the immunoSEQ multiplex PCR assay. TCRdb retrieved this table from immuneACCESS and kept in-frame rearrangements only. Not all clones are present; in checked studies, unresolved V genes account for under half, and no reason is known for the remainder. Counted in this sample were around 72,000 clones; roughly 91% of them appeared once. The top ten clonotypes cover roughly 0.7% of the sample. Material: peripheral blood, obtained in the third trimester of pregnancy. The chain links TRBV9 with TRBJ2-1, with TRBD2 identical over 9 junction bases. This receptor was identified in a female donor in good health, enrolled as a control in a pregnancy study. The CDR3 reads as follows: CASSISGSSYNEQFF. In nucleotides, the sequence is TGTGCCAGCAGCATTAGCGGGAGCTCCTACAATGAGCAGTTCTTC.